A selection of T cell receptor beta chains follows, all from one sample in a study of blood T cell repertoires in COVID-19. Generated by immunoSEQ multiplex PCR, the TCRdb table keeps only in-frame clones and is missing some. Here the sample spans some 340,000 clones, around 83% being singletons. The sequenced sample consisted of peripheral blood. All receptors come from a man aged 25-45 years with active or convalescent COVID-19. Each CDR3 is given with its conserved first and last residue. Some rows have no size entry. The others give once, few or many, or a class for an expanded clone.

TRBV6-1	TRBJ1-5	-	CASSETPGYSNQPQHF
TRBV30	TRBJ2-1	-	CAWSRLAGYNEQFF
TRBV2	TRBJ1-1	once	CATRQGGITEAFF
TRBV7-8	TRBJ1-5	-	CASSSDRAQPQHF
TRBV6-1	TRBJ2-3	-	CASSGRMREFTDTQYF
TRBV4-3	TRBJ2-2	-	CASSYGLAGVGELFF
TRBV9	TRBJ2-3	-	CASSVEGAGGSDTQYF
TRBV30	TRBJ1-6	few	CAWSVLRSWLHF
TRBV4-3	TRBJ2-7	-	CASSRDRAYEQYF
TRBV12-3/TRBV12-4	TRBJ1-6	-	CASSFGFTSPLHF
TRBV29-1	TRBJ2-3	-	CSVEEGAGPSTDTQYF
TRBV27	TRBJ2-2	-	CASSTFPGTLNTGELFF
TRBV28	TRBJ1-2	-	CASSPTRGYGYTF
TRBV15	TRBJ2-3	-	CATSRTGLAGGSTDTQYF
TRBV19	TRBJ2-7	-	CASSDGLAGGAYEQYF
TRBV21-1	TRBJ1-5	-	CASIATGGDNQPQHF
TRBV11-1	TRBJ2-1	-	CASSPRYRYNEQFF
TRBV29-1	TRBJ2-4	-	CSVVARLAKNIQYF
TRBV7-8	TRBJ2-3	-	CASSLSRVKVTDTQYF
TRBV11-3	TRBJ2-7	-	CASGRGTSYEQYF
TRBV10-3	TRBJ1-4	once	CAISEFPATNEKLFF
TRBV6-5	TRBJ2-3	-	CASSYSTSGDTQYF
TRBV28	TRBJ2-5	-	CASSVRGAGGETQYF
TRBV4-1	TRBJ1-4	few	CASSQGRGPQREKLFF
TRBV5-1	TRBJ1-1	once	CASSLGIPAGTEAFF
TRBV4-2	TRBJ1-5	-	CASSQEAGGRPQHF
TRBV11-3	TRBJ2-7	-	CASSFSLGDEQYF
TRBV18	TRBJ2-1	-	CASSRDSYNEQFF
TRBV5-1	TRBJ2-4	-	CASSPWGDKDIQYF
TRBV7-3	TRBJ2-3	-	CASSFLLAPGNTQYF
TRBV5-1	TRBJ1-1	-	CASSSSGTGGTEAFF
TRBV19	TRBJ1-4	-	CATRDRRTTNEKLFF
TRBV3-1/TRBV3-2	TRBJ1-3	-	CASTLSGAGNTIYF
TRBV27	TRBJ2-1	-	CATRTISLSSYNEQFF
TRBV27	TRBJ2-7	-	CASSLSGGKQYF
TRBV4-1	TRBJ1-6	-	CASSQGWDSVNSPLHF
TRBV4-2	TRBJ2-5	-	CASSQGDREETQYF
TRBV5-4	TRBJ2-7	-	CASSSSPFYEQYF
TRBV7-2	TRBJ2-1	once	CASSFPTGAYNEQFF
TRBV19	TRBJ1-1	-	CASSRGVVGTEAFF
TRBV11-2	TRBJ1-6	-	CASRGTGSNNSPLHF
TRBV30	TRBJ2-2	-	CAWSVSAAGELFF
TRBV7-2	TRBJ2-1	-	CASRNLERGSSYNEQFF
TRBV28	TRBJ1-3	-	CASSSNRRSGNTIYF
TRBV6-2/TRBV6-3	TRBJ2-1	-	CASSYSNRGQKQFF
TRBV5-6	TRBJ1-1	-	CASSLTGGYTEAFF
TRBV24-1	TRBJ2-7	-	CATSDRGAGAHEQYF
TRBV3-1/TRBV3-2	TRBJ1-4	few	CASSQDRRGGLFF
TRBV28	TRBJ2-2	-	CASSLIKGQGDNTGELFF
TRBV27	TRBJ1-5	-	CASSLEVYQPQHF
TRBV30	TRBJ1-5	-	CAWRPNGFRQPQHF
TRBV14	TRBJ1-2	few	CASSYAQGGYGYTF
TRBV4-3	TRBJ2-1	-	CASSQEGTSGEGEQFF